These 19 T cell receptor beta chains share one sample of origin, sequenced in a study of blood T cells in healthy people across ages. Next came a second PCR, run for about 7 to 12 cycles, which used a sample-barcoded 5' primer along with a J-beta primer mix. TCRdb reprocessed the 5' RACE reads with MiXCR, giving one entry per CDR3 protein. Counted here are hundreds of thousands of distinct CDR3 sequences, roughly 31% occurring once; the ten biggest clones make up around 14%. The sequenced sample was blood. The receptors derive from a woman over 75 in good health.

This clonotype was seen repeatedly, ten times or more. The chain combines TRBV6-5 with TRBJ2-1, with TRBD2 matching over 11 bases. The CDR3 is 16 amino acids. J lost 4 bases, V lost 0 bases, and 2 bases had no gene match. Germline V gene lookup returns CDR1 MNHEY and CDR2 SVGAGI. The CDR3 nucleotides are TGTGCCAGCAGTTACTCGTCTAGCGGGGGGTACAATGAGCAGTTCTTC. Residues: CASSYSSSGGYNEQFF.

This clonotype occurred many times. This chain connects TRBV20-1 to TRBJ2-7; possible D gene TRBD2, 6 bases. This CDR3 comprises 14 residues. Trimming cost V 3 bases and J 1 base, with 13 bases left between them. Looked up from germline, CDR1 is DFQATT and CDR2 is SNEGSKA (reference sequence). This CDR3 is CSASVGGDSYEQYF. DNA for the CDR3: TGCAGTGCTAGCGTCGGCGGGGATTCCTACGAGCAGTACTTC.

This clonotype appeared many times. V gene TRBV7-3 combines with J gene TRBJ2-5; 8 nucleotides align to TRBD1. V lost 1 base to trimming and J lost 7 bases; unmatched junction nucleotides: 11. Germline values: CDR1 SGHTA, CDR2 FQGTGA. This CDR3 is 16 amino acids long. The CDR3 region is CASSLNSGGATGTQYF. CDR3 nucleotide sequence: TGTGCCAGCAGCTTAAATTCAGGGGGCGCAACGGGGACCCAGTACTTC.

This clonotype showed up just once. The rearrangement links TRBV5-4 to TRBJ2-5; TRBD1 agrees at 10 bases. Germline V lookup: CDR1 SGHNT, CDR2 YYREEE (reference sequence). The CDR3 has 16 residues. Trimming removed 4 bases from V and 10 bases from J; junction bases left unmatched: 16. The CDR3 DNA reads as TGTGCCAGCAGCGTAGCGACAGGGGGCAATCGGGGGGACCAGTACTTC. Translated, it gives CASSVATGGNRGDQYF.

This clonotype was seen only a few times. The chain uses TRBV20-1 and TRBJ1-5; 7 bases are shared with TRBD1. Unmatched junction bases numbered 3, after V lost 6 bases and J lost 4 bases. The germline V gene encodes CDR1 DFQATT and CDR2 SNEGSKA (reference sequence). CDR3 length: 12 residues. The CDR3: CSAAQGNQPQHF. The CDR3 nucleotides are TGCAGTGCCGCACAGGGGAATCAGCCCCAGCATTTT.

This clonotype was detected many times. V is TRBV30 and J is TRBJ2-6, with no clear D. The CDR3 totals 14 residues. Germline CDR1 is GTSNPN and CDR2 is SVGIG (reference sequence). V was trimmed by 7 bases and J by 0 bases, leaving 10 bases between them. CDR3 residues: CASPPSSGANVLTF. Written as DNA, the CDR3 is TGTGCCTCGCCCCCCAGCTCTGGGGCCAACGTCCTGACTTTC. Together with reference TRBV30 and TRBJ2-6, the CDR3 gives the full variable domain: SQTIHQWPATLVQPVGSPLSLECTVEGTSNPNLYWYRQAAGRGLQLLFYSVGIGQISSEVPQNLSASRPQDRQFILSSKKLLLSDSGFYLCASPPSSGANVLTFGAGSRLTVL.

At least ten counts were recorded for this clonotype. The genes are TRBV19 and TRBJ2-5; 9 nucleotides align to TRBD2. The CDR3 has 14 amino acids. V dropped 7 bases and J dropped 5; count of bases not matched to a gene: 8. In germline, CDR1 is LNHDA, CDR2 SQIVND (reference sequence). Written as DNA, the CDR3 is TGTGCCAGTAACCAGCGGGGGGATTCGGAGACCCAGTACTTC. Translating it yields CASNQRGDSETQYF.

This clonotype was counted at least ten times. The CDR3 is CSARGQGAYEQYF. The CDR3 DNA reads TGCAGCGCCCGGGGACAGGGCGCCTACGAGCAGTACTTC. The chain employs TRBV20-1 and TRBJ2-7, with 9 bases fitting TRBD1. The CDR3 is made up of 13 amino acids. Germline CDR1 is DFQATT and CDR2 is SNEGSKA (reference sequence).

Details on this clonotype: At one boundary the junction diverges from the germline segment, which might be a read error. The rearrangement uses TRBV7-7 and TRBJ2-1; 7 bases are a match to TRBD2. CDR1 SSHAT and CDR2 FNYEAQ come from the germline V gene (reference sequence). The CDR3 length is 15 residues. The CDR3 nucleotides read TGTGCTAGCAGTCCCCTCGGCGGGGGTAGGGAGACCCAGTTCTTC. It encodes CASSPLGGGRETQFF.

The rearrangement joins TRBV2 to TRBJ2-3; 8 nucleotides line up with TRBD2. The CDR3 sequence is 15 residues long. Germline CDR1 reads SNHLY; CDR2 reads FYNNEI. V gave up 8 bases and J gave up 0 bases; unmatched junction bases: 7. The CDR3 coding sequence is TGTGCCAGCGGCAAAGCTAGCGGGAGCACAGATACGCAGTATTTT. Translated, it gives CASGKASGSTDTQYF.

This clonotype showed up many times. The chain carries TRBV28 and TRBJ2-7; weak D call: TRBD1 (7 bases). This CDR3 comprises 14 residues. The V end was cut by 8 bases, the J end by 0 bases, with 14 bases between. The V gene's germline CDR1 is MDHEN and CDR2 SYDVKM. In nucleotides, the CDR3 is TGTGCCAGCCAGGAGGGGGCCTACTCCTACGAGCAGTACTTC. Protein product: CASQEGAYSYEQYF.

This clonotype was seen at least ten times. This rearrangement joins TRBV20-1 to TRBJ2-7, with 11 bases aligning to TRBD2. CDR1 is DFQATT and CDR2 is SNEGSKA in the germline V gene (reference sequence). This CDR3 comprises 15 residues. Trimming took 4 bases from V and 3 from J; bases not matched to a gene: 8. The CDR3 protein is CSATRGLAVGYEQYF. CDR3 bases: TGCAGTGCTACGCGGGGACTAGCGGTGGGCTACGAGCAGTACTTC.

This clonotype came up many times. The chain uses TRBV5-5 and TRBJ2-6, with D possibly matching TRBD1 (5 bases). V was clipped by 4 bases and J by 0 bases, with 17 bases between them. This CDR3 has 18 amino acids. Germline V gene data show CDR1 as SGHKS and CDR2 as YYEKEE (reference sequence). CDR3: CASSAHRSLSSGANVLTF. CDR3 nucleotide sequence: TGTGCCAGCAGCGCTCACAGGAGCTTAAGCTCTGGGGCCAACGTCCTGACTTTC.

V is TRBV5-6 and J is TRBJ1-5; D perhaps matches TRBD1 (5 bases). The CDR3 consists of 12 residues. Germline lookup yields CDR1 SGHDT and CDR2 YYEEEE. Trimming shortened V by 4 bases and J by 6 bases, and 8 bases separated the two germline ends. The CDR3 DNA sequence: TGTGCCAGCAGCGGGGGAGGTCAGCCCCAGCATTTT. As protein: CASSGGGQPQHF.

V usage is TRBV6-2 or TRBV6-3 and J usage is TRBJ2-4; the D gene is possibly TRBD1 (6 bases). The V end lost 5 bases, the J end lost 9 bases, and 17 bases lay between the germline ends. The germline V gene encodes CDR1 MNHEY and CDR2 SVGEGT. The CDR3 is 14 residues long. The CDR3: CASSRDNTRGIQYF. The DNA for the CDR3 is TGTGCCAGCAGTCGGGACAACACTCGTGGCATTCAGTACTTC.

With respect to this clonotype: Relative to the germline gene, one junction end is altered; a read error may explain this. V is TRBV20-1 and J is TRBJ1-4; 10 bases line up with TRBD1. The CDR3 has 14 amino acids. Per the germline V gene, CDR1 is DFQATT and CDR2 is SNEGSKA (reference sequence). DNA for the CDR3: TGCAGTGCTGATGTCGGGACAGGGGATGAAAAATTGTTTTTT. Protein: CSADVGTGDEKLFF.

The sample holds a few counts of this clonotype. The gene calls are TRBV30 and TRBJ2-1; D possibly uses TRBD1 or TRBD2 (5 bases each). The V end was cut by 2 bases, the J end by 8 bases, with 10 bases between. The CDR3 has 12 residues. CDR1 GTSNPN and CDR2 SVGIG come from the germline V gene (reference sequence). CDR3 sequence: CAWSPLGDEQFF. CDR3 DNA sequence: TGTGCCTGGAGTCCATTGGGGGATGAGCAGTTCTTC. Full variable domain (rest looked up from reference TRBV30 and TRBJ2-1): SQTIHQWPATLVQPVGSPLSLECTVEGTSNPNLYWYRQAAGRGLQLLFYSVGIGQISSEVPQNLSASRPQDRQFILSSKKLLLSDSGFYLCAWSPLGDEQFFGPGTRLTVL.

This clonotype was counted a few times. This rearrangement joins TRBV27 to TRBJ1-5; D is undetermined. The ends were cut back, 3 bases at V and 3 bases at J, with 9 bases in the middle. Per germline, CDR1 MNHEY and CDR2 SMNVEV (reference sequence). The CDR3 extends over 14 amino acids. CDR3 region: CASSFVGNNQPQHF. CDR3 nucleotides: TGTGCCAGCAGTTTTGTAGGGAACAATCAGCCCCAGCATTTT.

Here the CDR3 reads CAWRPSSDYGYTF. The CDR3, as DNA: TGTGCCTGGAGACCCAGTTCGGACTATGGCTACACCTTC. V gene TRBV30 combines with J gene TRBJ1-2; no clear D. The V gene's germline CDR1 is GTSNPN and CDR2 SVGIG (reference sequence). Trimming cost V 3 bases and J 3 bases, with 11 bases left between them. The CDR3 is 13 residues long.